The present T cell receptor (beta chain) was sequenced within a study of blood T cell repertoires in COVID-19. Study as a whole: PBMCs, B-cell-depleted T cells, or T cells were the source of the cDNA or gDNA that made up the material.

As processed by the authors: For nucleated cells, counts were estimated from reference gene primer amplification. Assay used: immunoSEQ multiplex PCR; TCRdb lists only in-frame clones, some missing. The V and J calls and the clone size are those of that table, but D and trimming were determined from the DNA. The profile covers around 50,000 clones, with about 89% appearing a single time and about 2% taken by the ten largest. This CDR3 is built from 16 residues. Deletions cut 1 base from V and 9 bases from J, with 21 bases between. Per germline, CDR1 LGHNA and CDR2 YSLEER. This sequence was found in a human donor in a cohort sampled during active COVID-19. Sample: peripheral blood. This chain connects TRBV4-3 to TRBJ2-5; D uncertain. DNA for the CDR3: TGCGCCAGCAGCCAAGTTTATGAAGTTCCCCTGGCGGCCCAGTACTTC. It yields the protein CASSQVYEVPLAAQYF.